The following is a T cell receptor beta chain sequence with its context. The data stem from a study of blood T cell repertoires in COVID-19. Whole-study context: Spain, Italy and the United States supplied samples that represented acute and convalescent COVID-19.

Germline V CDR1 and CDR2: LGHNT, FRNRAP. The CDR3 totals 13 residues. Trimming left V 2 bases short and J 6 bases short, with 11 bases between. Repertoires were generated with immunoSEQ multiplex PCR, while TCRdb's copy carries only in-frame clones and drops some. The top ten hold roughly 1.5% of the sample, which has roughly 410,000 clones, roughly 90% seen once. The chain carries TRBV12-5 and TRBJ2-7; D not certain. The specimen sequenced was peripheral blood. The clonotype was recovered from a woman aged 40 to 55 with COVID-19, enrolled during active disease. The CDR3 coding sequence is TGTGCTAGTGGTTTGAGAGTCCCCGGCGAGCAGTACTTC. Encoded protein: CASGLRVPGEQYF.